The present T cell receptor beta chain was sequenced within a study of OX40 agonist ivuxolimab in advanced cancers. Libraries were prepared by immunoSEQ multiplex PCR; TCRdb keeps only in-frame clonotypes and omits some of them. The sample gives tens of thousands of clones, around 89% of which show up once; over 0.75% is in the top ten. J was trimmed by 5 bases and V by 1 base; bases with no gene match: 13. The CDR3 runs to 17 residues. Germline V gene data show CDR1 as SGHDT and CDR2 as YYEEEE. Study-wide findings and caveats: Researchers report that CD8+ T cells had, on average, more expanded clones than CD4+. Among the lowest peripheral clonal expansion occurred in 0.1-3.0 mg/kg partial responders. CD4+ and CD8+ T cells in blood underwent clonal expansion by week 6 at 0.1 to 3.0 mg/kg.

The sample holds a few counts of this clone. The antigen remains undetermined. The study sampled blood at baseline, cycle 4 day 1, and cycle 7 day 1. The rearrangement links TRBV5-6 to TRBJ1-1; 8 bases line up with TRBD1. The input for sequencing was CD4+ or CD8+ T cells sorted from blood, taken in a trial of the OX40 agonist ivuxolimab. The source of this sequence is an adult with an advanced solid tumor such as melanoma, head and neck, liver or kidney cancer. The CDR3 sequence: CASSLRQGAKRGTEAFF. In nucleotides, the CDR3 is TGTGCCAGCAGCTTGCGTCAGGGGGCAAAAAGGGGGACTGAAGCTTTCTTT. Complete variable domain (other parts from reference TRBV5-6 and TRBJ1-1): DAGVTQSPTHLIKTRGQQVTLRCSPKSGHDTVSWYQQALGQGPQFIFQYYEEEERQRGNFPDRFSGHQFPNYSSELNVNALLLGDSALYLCASSLRQGAKRGTEAFFGQGTRLTVV.